This TCR beta chain stems from a study of cytotoxic CD8 clonotypes in ibrutinib-treated CLL. TCRdb keeps only in-frame clones here, not all; method: immunoSEQ multiplex PCR. This table holds just over 200,000 clones, 75% to 80% found once. V shed 2 bases and J 0 bases; nucleotides not matched to a gene: 4. The CDR3 contains 18 residues. The V gene's germline CDR1 is KGHSH and CDR2 LQKENI. About this clone itself: Its antigen is currently unknown.

Study findings and constraints: Higher clonality was seen at ibrutinib response and a return toward baseline at progression.

This receptor was identified in a human donor with chronic lymphocytic leukemia. This chain connects TRBV18 to TRBJ2-1; TRBD2 matches 13 bases. The sequences come from PBMCs, collected after 12 months of ibrutinib treatment. In DNA, the CDR3 is TGTGCCAGCTCACCAAGGACTAGCGGGGGTGACTCCTACAATGAGCAGTTCTTC. Its translation: CASSPRTSGGDSYNEQFF. Looking up the rest from reference TRBV18 and TRBJ2-1 gives the full variable domain: NAGVMQNPRHLVRRRGQEARLRCSPMKGHSHVYWYRQLPEEGLKFMVYLQKENIIDESGMPKERFSAEFPKEGPSILRIQQVVRGDSAAYFCASSPRTSGGDSYNEQFFGPGTRLTVL.